Each of the 21 T cell receptor beta chains below was sequenced from the same sample in a study of T cell clones after liver transplantation. The method was immunoSEQ multiplex PCR; TCRdb's version includes in-frame clones alone and lacks a portion of them. The top ten hold about 3% of the sample, which has roughly 100,000 clones, about 86% seen once. The sequencing used CD4+ T cells from blood, collected approximately 50 months after liver transplant. The origin of the receptors is a human patient who received a liver transplant. The graft donor may have given rise to some T cells.

The chain carries TRBV28 and TRBJ1-2; weak D call: TRBD1 (6 bases). V lost 4 bases, J lost 8 bases, and 11 bases lay in between. CDR1 is MDHEN, CDR2 SYDVKM, per germline. This CDR3 comprises 12 residues. The CDR3 nucleotides read TGTGCCAGCAGTTCACAGGGAAGGGGCTACACCTTC. This sequence encodes CASSSQGRGYTF.

The rearrangement uses TRBV21-1 and TRBJ1-3; the table assigns TRBD1, which was not confirmed against the DNA. TRBV21-1 is described as a pseudogene. The CDR3 covers 19 residues. CDR3 DNA sequence: TGTGCCAGCAGCAAAAGGAGGGGGGACAGGGAAGTCTCTGGAAACACCATATATTTT. Its protein product is CASSKRRGDREVSGNTIYF.

The chain employs TRBV19 and TRBJ2-2; 8 bases align to TRBD1. Germline trimming cut 8 bases from V and 0 bases from J; bases unmatched to any gene: 5. The CDR3 totals 15 residues. Per germline, CDR1 LNHDA and CDR2 SQIVND (reference sequence). The CDR3 nucleotides are TGTGCCAGTGACGCAGGGGGCTCGAACACCGGGGAGCTGTTTTTT. Translated, it gives CASDAGGSNTGELFF.

This sequence joins TRBV29-1 and TRBJ1-3; D is undetermined. Germline CDR1 reads SQVTM; CDR2 reads ANQGSEA. CDR3 length: 11 residues. Deletions cut 5 bases from V and 0 bases from J, with 2 bases between. CDR3 nucleotide sequence: TGCAGCGTTAACTCTGGAAACACCATATATTTT. Amino acid sequence: CSVNSGNTIYF.

The chain uses TRBV9 and TRBJ1-4; 7 nucleotides agree with TRBD1. The CDR3 extends over 15 amino acids. Germline V gene data show CDR1 as SGDLS and CDR2 as YYNGEE. J lost 8 bases, V lost 0 bases, and 7 bases had no gene match. The CDR3 sequence is CASSVAGGRGEKLFF. CDR3 coding DNA: TGTGCCAGCAGCGTAGCAGGGGGTAGAGGCGAAAAACTGTTTTTT.

The V gene is TRBV28, the J gene TRBJ2-3; 8 nucleotides line up with TRBD1. CDR3 size: 14 residues. J gave up 2 bases and V 5 bases, and 3 bases lay outside the gene matches. Germline loops: CDR1 MDHEN, CDR2 SYDVKM. CDR3 sequence reads: CASSTDRDTDTQYF. In DNA, the CDR3 is TGTGCCAGCAGTACGGACAGGGACACAGATACGCAGTATTTT.

This sequence joins TRBV18 and TRBJ1-1, with 8 bases fitting TRBD1. The CDR3 runs 12 residues. Germline V lookup: CDR1 KGHSH, CDR2 LQKENI. The V gene end was trimmed by 6 bases and the J gene end by 10 bases; junction bases not matched to a gene: 7. The CDR3 DNA reads TGTGCCAGCTCTCTAGGACAGGGCAGAGCTTTCTTT. The encoded protein is CASSLGQGRAFF.

This clone turned up a few times. The chain is built from TRBV7-8 and TRBJ2-1; 7 bases agree with TRBD2. The CDR3 covers 12 residues. The junction had 7 bases not matched to a gene; V was cut back by 7 bases and J by 10 bases. Per germline, CDR1 SGHVS and CDR2 FQNEAQ. Here the CDR3 DNA reads TGTGCCAGCACTCCGATGACTAGCGAGCAGTTCTTC. Its translation is CASTPMTSEQFF.

The J gene is TRBJ2-7, the V gene TRBV6-1; unclear D gene. V lost 2 bases, J lost 4 bases, and 6 bases lay in between. The V gene's germline CDR1 is MNHNS and CDR2 SASEGT. The CDR3 totals 12 residues. The CDR3 here is CASSEYRYEQYF. The CDR3 DNA reads TGTGCCAGCAGTGAATACAGATACGAGCAGTACTTC.

In DNA form, the CDR3 reads TGTGCCAGCAGAAGGACGGGGGAGGGGTACGAGCAGTACTTC. Translation gives CASRRTGEGYEQYF. The V gene is TRBV7-2, the J gene TRBJ2-7; 7 nucleotides align to TRBD2. The CDR3 extends over 14 amino acids. Losses at the gene ends were 6 bases for V and 4 bases for J; bases not matched to a gene: 9. CDR1 is SGHTA and CDR2 is FQGNSA in the germline V gene.

The J gene is TRBJ1-1, the V gene TRBV27; 8 positions match TRBD1. The CDR3 is made up of 15 amino acids. The V gene end was trimmed by 5 bases and the J gene end by 4 bases; junction bases not matched to a gene: 9. The germline V gene encodes CDR1 MNHEY and CDR2 SMNVEV (reference sequence). DNA of the CDR3: TGTGCCAGCAGTAGGAGACAGGGGATTATCACTGAAGCTTTCTTT. Its translation: CASSRRQGIITEAFF.

The rearrangement links TRBV7-8 to TRBJ2-1, with D possibly being TRBD2 (5 bases). The CDR3 totals 15 residues. Trimming removed 6 bases from V and 2 bases from J, with 14 bases in between. Germline V gene data show CDR1 as SGHVS and CDR2 as FQNEAQ. The CDR3 nucleotides read TGTGCCAGCAGGAGGGTGGCGGGCACCTACAATGAGCAGTTCTTC. This sequence encodes CASRRVAGTYNEQFF.

V usage is TRBV7-9 and J usage is TRBJ2-7, with TRBD1 matching 7 bases. From germline, CDR1 is SEHNR and CDR2 FQNEAQ (reference sequence). This CDR3 has 14 amino acids. J lost 6 bases, V lost 5 bases, and 10 bases had no gene match. CDR3 sequence reads: CASSRQGLVSEQYF. Written as DNA, the CDR3 is TGTGCCAGCAGCCGACAGGGATTAGTCTCCGAGCAGTACTTC.

V usage is TRBV27 and J usage is TRBJ2-2, with TRBD1 matching 8 bases. The V gene's germline CDR1 is MNHEY and CDR2 SMNVEV (reference sequence). The length of the CDR3 is 15 residues. V shed 7 bases, J shed 5 bases, and the junction held 9 bases outside the gene matches. The CDR3: CASKNRDRLTGELFF. CDR3 in DNA: TGTGCCAGCAAAAACCGGGACAGGCTTACCGGGGAGCTGTTTTTT.

The sample holds a few counts of this clone. This chain uses TRBV7-3 with TRBJ1-5; D uncertain. Germline values: CDR1 SGHTA, CDR2 FQGTGA. Trimming took off 2 bases at V and 4 bases at J, with 9 bases between the two ends. The CDR3 is 14 amino acids. This CDR3 is CASSLARENQPQHF. Written as DNA, the CDR3 is TGTGCCAGCAGCTTAGCACGGGAAAATCAGCCCCAGCATTTT.

This sequence joins TRBV6-1 and TRBJ2-1, with 12 bases that match TRBD2. With V trimmed by 2 bases and J by 7 bases, 12 bases remained unmatched. CDR1 MNHNS and CDR2 SASEGT come from the germline V gene. This CDR3 has 18 residues. The CDR3 sequence is CASSEHSPTSGRKNEQFF. The CDR3 coding sequence is TGTGCCAGCAGTGAACATTCCCCGACTAGCGGGAGAAAGAATGAGCAGTTCTTC.

The chain combines TRBV18 with TRBJ1-5; unclear D gene. V lost 0 bases and J lost 2, with 11 bases in between. The germline V gene encodes CDR1 KGHSH and CDR2 LQKENI. The CDR3 loop spans 16 amino acids. The CDR3 sequence is CASSPPIGVGNQPQHF. CDR3 nucleotides: TGTGCCAGCTCACCACCGATCGGAGTAGGCAATCAGCCCCAGCATTTT. The entire variable domain, with the rest obtained from reference TRBV18 and TRBJ1-5, is as follows: NAGVMQNPRHLVRRRGQEARLRCSPMKGHSHVYWYRQLPEEGLKFMVYLQKENIIDESGMPKERFSAEFPKEGPSILRIQQVVRGDSAAYFCASSPPIGVGNQPQHFGDGTRLSIL.

The chain joins TRBV28 to TRBJ2-1; 9 nucleotides align to TRBD1. There are 17 residues in the CDR3. The germline gives CDR1 MDHEN, CDR2 SYDVKM. With 5 bases clipped from V and 0 bases from J, the junction kept 8 bases outside the gene matches. Written as DNA, the CDR3 is TGTGCCAGCAGTCCCGGACAGGGGAAGACCTCCTACAATGAGCAGTTCTTC. Translating it yields CASSPGQGKTSYNEQFF.

The V call is TRBV19, the J call TRBJ1-5, with 9 positions matching TRBD1. The J segment lost 4 bases and the V segment lost 9 bases, leaving 13 bases of the junction unmatched. This CDR3 spans 16 amino acids. Germline V CDR1 and CDR2: LNHDA, SQIVND (reference sequence). For the CDR3, the DNA is TGTGCCAGCGGGGGGCTCCGGGGACAGGGAAATCAGCCCCAGCATTTT. Translated, it gives CASGGLRGQGNQPQHF.

This clone was observed a few times. The CDR3 loop is CASSQELGQGIYTEAFF. As DNA, the CDR3 is TGTGCCAGCAGCCAAGAGCTGGGACAGGGAATCTACACTGAAGCTTTCTTT. The rearrangement joins TRBV4-2 to TRBJ1-1, with TRBD1 matching over 9 bases. The CDR3 is 17 amino acids. With V trimmed by 0 bases and J by 3 bases, 8 bases remained unmatched. Germline CDR1 reads LGHNA; CDR2 reads YNFKEQ.

V usage is TRBV19 and J usage is TRBJ1-1, with unresolved D. Trimming took off 6 bases at V and 5 bases at J, with 13 bases between the two ends. The CDR3 loop spans 13 amino acids. CDR1 is LNHDA and CDR2 is SQIVND in the germline V gene (reference sequence). The CDR3 region is CASRRLGLTEAFF. In DNA, the CDR3 is TGTGCCAGTAGGAGACTGGGATTGACTGAAGCTTTCTTT.